The 30 T cell receptor beta chains below all came from one sample that was sequenced in a study of blood T cell repertoires in COVID-19. The method was immunoSEQ multiplex PCR; TCRdb's version includes in-frame clones alone and lacks a portion of them. The sample has more than 130,000 clones; under 85% are singletons. Source material: peripheral blood. Receptors were obtained from a human donor in a cohort sampled during active COVID-19.

This chain joins TRBV5-6 and TRBJ2-3, with a weak D call TRBD2 (5 bases). This CDR3 has 15 residues. Germline V gives CDR1 SGHDT, CDR2 YYEEEE. Trimming cost V 2 bases and J 0 bases, with 10 bases left between them. CDR3 amino acids: CASSFFRGSTDTQYF. The CDR3 DNA is TGTGCCAGCAGCTTCTTTCGGGGTAGCACAGATACGCAGTATTTT.

The genes are TRBV5-8 and TRBJ1-1; D is unclear. The CDR3 totals 14 residues. Germline V gene data show CDR1 as SGHTS and CDR2 as YDEGEE. Trimming shortened V by 5 bases and J by 7 bases, and 18 bases separated the two germline ends. CDR3 sequence: CASRLRGGLSEAFF. For the CDR3, the DNA is TGTGCCAGCAGACTCCGGGGAGGCTTGAGTGAAGCTTTCTTT.

This chain joins TRBV7-3 and TRBJ2-3, with D maybe TRBD1 (7 bases). The germline V and J ends were trimmed by 2 bases and 0 bases, with 18 bases remaining between them. The CDR3 consists of 18 residues. The germline V gene has CDR1 SGHTA and CDR2 FQGTGA. The CDR3 DNA sequence: TGTGCCAGCAGCTTAGGGTTCGGCAGGGGGGTTAGCACAGATACGCAGTATTTT. Encoded protein: CASSLGFGRGVSTDTQYF.

This chain connects TRBV6-1 to TRBJ2-3; no firm D call. Germline V gene sequence: CDR1 MNHNS, CDR2 SASEGT. The CDR3 extends over 15 amino acids. The V end lost 3 bases, the J end lost 2 bases, and 12 bases lay between the germline ends. Here the CDR3 reads CASSESLLNTDTQYF. The DNA of the CDR3 is TGTGCCAGCAGTGAGTCTTTGCTAAACACAGATACGCAGTATTTT.

The chain has TRBV19 and TRBJ2-2, with 8 bases aligning to TRBD1. Looked up from germline, CDR1 is LNHDA and CDR2 is SQIVND (reference sequence). The J segment lost 7 bases and the V segment lost 2 bases, leaving 9 bases of the junction unmatched. The CDR3 sequence is 16 residues long. CDR3 bases: TGTGCCAGTAGTATATCCCGGACAGGGCTCGACGGGGAGCTGTTTTTT. Protein: CASSISRTGLDGELFF.

V is TRBV5-1 and J is TRBJ1-2; TRBD1 is a possible D gene (6 bases). Per the germline V gene, CDR1 is SGHRS and CDR2 is YFSETQ. CDR3 length: 13 residues. V was trimmed by 0 bases and J by 5 bases, leaving 8 bases between them. In DNA, the CDR3 is TGCGCCAGCAGCTTGGACGGACAGTATGGCTACACCTTC. Translated, it gives CASSLDGQYGYTF.

V is TRBV12-3 or TRBV12-4 and J is TRBJ2-5; 9 nucleotides line up with TRBD1. The CDR3 length is 13 residues. J was trimmed by 5 bases and V by 6 bases; bases with no gene match: 4. In nucleotides, the CDR3 is TGTGCCAGCAGCCCCGGACAGGGGGAGACCCAGTACTTC. Translated: CASSPGQGETQYF.

The DNA of the CDR3 is TGTGCCAGCAGCCCCCTTCTCCAGGCCAGCTATGGCTACACCTTC. Residues: CASSPLLQASYGYTF. V usage is TRBV7-2 and J usage is TRBJ1-2, with D unresolved. Germline V gene data show CDR1 as SGHTA and CDR2 as FQGNSA. The CDR3 sequence is 15 residues long. Trimming pared 5 bases from V and 4 bases from J, leaving 17 bases between.

The chain has TRBV5-1 and TRBJ2-1; 7 bases are shared with TRBD2. Trimming cost V 4 bases and J 2 bases; bases outside gene matches: 3. This CDR3 is 14 amino acids long. Germline assignment: CDR1 SGHRS and CDR2 YFSETQ. The CDR3 bases are TGCGCCAGCAGCAGGGGACTAACCTACAATGAGCAGTTCTTC. Its protein product is CASSRGLTYNEQFF.

V is TRBV29-1 and J is TRBJ2-3; a possible D gene is TRBD2 (6 bases). Germline V gives CDR1 SQVTM, CDR2 ANQGSEA. Deletions cut 4 bases from V and 5 bases from J, with 16 bases between. The CDR3 sequence is 14 residues long. CDR3 loop: CSVVSGEEGDTQYF. The CDR3 nucleotides read TGCAGCGTTGTATCGGGGGAAGAGGGAGATACGCAGTATTTT.

The rearrangement joins TRBV5-6 to TRBJ1-5, with 10 bases lining up with TRBD1. This CDR3 is built from 18 residues. Trimming removed 3 bases from V and 0 bases from J; junction bases left unmatched: 9. CDR1 and CDR2 from the germline V gene are SGHDT and YYEEEE. The CDR3: CASSSGTGDPYSNQPQHF. Written as DNA, the CDR3 is TGTGCCAGCAGCTCCGGGACAGGGGACCCATATAGCAATCAGCCCCAGCATTTT. Filled out from reference TRBV5-6 and TRBJ1-5, the complete variable domain reads DAGVTQSPTHLIKTRGQQVTLRCSPKSGHDTVSWYQQALGQGPQFIFQYYEEEERQRGNFPDRFSGHQFPNYSSELNVNALLLGDSALYLCASSSGTGDPYSNQPQHFGDGTRLSIL.

The chain links TRBV7-8 to TRBJ2-2; TRBD2 matches at 9 bases. Unmatched junction bases numbered 10, after V lost 4 bases and J lost 4 bases. CDR1 and CDR2 (germline): SGHVS, FQNEAQ. This CDR3 comprises 17 residues. The CDR3 sequence is CASSSYRAGGPTGELFF. The CDR3 DNA reads TGTGCCAGCAGCTCATACCGGGCGGGGGGGCCCACCGGGGAGCTGTTTTTT.

The chain has TRBV5-8 and TRBJ2-3; 9 bases fit TRBD2. Germline V gene data show CDR1 as SGHTS and CDR2 as YDEGEE. V trimming: 0 bases; J trimming: 5 bases; junction bases outside the gene matches: 4. The CDR3 loop spans 15 amino acids. DNA for the CDR3: TGTGCCAGCAGCTTGGAGGGAGCGGGGGGAGATACGCAGTATTTT. This sequence encodes CASSLEGAGGDTQYF.

This clone has just a few counts. The same CDR3 is also encoded by other DNA sequences in this sample. J is TRBJ2-3 and V is TRBV7-3; 11 nucleotides match TRBD2. The junction had 4 bases not matched to a gene; V was cut back by 8 bases and J by 0 bases. The germline V gene has CDR1 SGHTA and CDR2 FQGTGA. CDR3 length: 15 amino acids. CDR3 residues: CASSLAGGSTDTQYF. The CDR3 DNA sequence: TGTGCCAGCTCCCTAGCGGGGGGCAGCACAGATACGCAGTATTTT.

The chain combines TRBV28 with TRBJ2-5, with a tentative D call TRBD2 (5 bases). The CDR3 loop spans 13 amino acids. The V and J ends lost 7 bases and 3 bases respectively, with 12 bases between them. In germline, CDR1 is MDHEN, CDR2 SYDVKM. CDR3 nucleotides: TGTGCCAGCACCCGGCCCGGGGAAGAGACCCAGTACTTC. It yields the protein CASTRPGEETQYF.

This rearrangement joins TRBV4-1 to TRBJ2-2, with a possible D match to TRBD1 (5 bases). The CDR3 consists of 15 residues. The ends were cut back, 0 bases at V and 4 bases at J, with 9 bases in the middle. CDR1 is MGHRA and CDR2 is YSYEKL in the germline V gene. This chain's CDR3 is CASSQDGRATGELFF. The CDR3 DNA follows: TGCGCCAGCAGCCAAGACGGCAGGGCCACCGGGGAGCTGTTTTTT.

This clone was picked up a small number of times. The J gene is TRBJ2-7, the V gene TRBV15; D gene ambiguous. There are 14 residues in the CDR3. Trimming stripped 0 bases from V and 3 bases from J, with 9 bases between. Germline assignment: CDR1 LNHNV and CDR2 YYDKDF (reference sequence). The CDR3 sequence: CATSRDLTNYEQYF. The CDR3 DNA reads as TGTGCCACCAGCAGAGATCTCACTAACTACGAGCAGTACTTC.

V usage is TRBV24-1 and J usage is TRBJ2-1; D ambiguous. V lost 2 bases and J 2 bases, leaving 9 bases between the germline ends. There are 15 residues in the CDR3. CDR1 KGHDR and CDR2 SFDVKD come from the germline V gene. DNA for the CDR3: TGTGCCACCAGTGATTCGGGTCACCCCTACAATGAGCAGTTCTTC. Protein sequence: CATSDSGHPYNEQFF.

The chain uses TRBV15 and TRBJ2-3, with 9 bases aligning to TRBD2. The CDR3 covers 16 residues. V lost 1 base and J lost 5; bases outside the gene matches: 7. Germline values: CDR1 LNHNV, CDR2 YYDKDF (reference sequence). CDR3 sequence reads: CATSRAGAGGIDTQYF. CDR3 DNA sequence: TGTGCCACCAGCAGAGCGGGGGCGGGGGGGATAGATACGCAGTATTTT.

The V call is TRBV7-6, the J call TRBJ2-2; 9 bases map to TRBD2. The V and J ends lost 1 base and 5 bases, in that order; junction bases with no gene match: 11. The germline V gene has CDR1 SGHVS and CDR2 FNYEAQ. CDR3 length: 18 residues. As DNA, the CDR3 is TGTGCCAGCAGCTTAGTTGTAGCGGGGGCCGGGAGAACCGGGGAGCTGTTTTTT. It encodes CASSLVVAGAGRTGELFF.

This chain joins TRBV6-5 and TRBJ2-3; D is perhaps TRBD1 (6 bases). This CDR3 has 14 amino acids. V gave up 9 bases and J gave up 0 bases, with 13 bases separating them. The germline V gene encodes CDR1 MNHEY and CDR2 SVGAGI. CDR3 in DNA: TGTGCCAGTTCGTCGGGACATAGCACAGATACGCAGTATTTT. This sequence encodes CASSSGHSTDTQYF.

The rearrangement uses TRBV28 and TRBJ1-5, with 8 bases aligning to TRBD1. Germline V gene sequence: CDR1 MDHEN, CDR2 SYDVKM. CDR3 size: 15 residues. V was pared by 6 bases and J by 2 bases, with 6 bases of the junction left unmatched. The CDR3: CASRTDRAGNQPQHF. CDR3 bases: TGTGCCAGCAGAACGGACAGGGCGGGCAATCAGCCCCAGCATTTT.

The CDR3 region has the DNA TGTGCCAGCAGCTTCAAGACAGGGGAAAGTGGCTACACCTTC. Its translation: CASSFKTGESGYTF. J is TRBJ1-2 and V is TRBV7-2; 8 bases are a match to TRBD1. V shed 3 bases and J 7 bases; nucleotides not matched to a gene: 7. Germline V CDR1 and CDR2: SGHTA, FQGNSA. The CDR3 has 14 residues.

The chain carries TRBV6-1 and TRBJ2-2; 13 bases are shared with TRBD2. Per germline, CDR1 MNHNS and CDR2 SASEGT. The ends lost 3 bases at V and 4 bases at J; junction bases unmatched: 5. The CDR3 sequence is 17 residues long. The CDR3 DNA sequence: TGTGCCAGCAGTGACCCACTAGCGGGGGGGCGCACCGGGGAGCTGTTTTTT. It specifies CASSDPLAGGRTGELFF.

This chain links TRBV6-5 with TRBJ1-1, with unresolved D. The length of the CDR3 is 14 residues. From germline, CDR1 is MNHEY and CDR2 SVGAGI. Deletions cut 0 bases from V and 4 bases from J, with 9 bases between. In DNA, the CDR3 is TGTGCCAGCAGTTACTCACCAACATTCACTGAAGCTTTCTTT. Amino acid sequence: CASSYSPTFTEAFF.

CDR3 region: CASSRRNEQFF. The CDR3 DNA follows: TGTGCCAGCAGCCGGCGGAATGAGCAGTTCTTC. V and J are TRBV6-5 and TRBJ2-1; D unresolved. The CDR3 loop spans 11 amino acids. From germline, CDR1 is MNHEY and CDR2 SVGAGI. The germline V and J ends were trimmed by 6 bases and 7 bases, with 7 bases remaining between them.

The CDR3 protein is CASSALYNTEAFF. The CDR3 nucleotides are TGCGCCAGCAGCGCACTATACAACACTGAAGCTTTCTTT. This rearrangement joins TRBV5-1 to TRBJ1-1; D not certain. The CDR3 has 13 residues. Trimming removed 4 bases from V and 2 bases from J, with 9 bases in between. Germline assignment: CDR1 SGHRS and CDR2 YFSETQ. Together with reference TRBV5-1 and TRBJ1-1, the CDR3 gives the full variable domain: KAGVTQTPRYLIKTRGQQVTLSCSPISGHRSVSWYQQTPGQGLQFLFEYFSETQRNKGNFPGRFSGRQFSNSRSEMNVSTLELGDSALYLCASSALYNTEAFFGQGTRLTVV.

The chain combines TRBV3-1 (or the pseudogene TRBV3-2) with TRBJ1-1; TRBD1 aligns across 7 bases. The trim removed 1 base at V and 7 bases at J, leaving 6 bases unmatched. CDR1 is LGHDT, CDR2 YNNKEL, per germline (reference sequence). This CDR3 region has 14 residues. The DNA of the CDR3 is TGTGCCAGCAGCCAAGTTGAGGGGGCGGGTGAAGCTTTCTTT. Translated: CASSQVEGAGEAFF.

The chain employs TRBV9 and TRBJ2-2; D remains unclear. Germline V gene sequence: CDR1 SGDLS, CDR2 YYNGEE. V gave up 1 base and J gave up 7 bases, with 8 bases separating them. This CDR3 comprises 13 residues. For the CDR3, the DNA is TGTGCCAGCAGCGTATTACGCGACGGGGAGCTGTTTTTT. Translation gives CASSVLRDGELFF.

The V gene is TRBV6-5, the J gene TRBJ2-3, with 8 bases that match TRBD1. The V gene's germline CDR1 is MNHEY and CDR2 SVGAGI. This CDR3 is 16 amino acids long. The J segment lost 4 bases and the V segment lost 0 bases, leaving 6 bases of the junction unmatched. The CDR3 DNA reads TGTGCCAGCAGTTACTCTGGCAGGGGGCTAGCAGATACGCAGTATTTT. Translation gives CASSYSGRGLADTQYF.